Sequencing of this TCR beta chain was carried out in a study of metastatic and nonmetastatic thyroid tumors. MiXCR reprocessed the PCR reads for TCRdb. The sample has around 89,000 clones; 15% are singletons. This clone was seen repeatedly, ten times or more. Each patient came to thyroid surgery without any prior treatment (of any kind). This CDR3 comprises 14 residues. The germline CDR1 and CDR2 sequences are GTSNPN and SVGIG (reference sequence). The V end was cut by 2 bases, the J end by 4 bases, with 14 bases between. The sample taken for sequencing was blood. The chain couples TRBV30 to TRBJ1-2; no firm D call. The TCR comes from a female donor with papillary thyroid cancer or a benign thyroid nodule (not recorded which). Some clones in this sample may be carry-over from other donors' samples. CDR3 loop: CAWSPPDGPYGYTF. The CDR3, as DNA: TGTGCCTGGAGTCCCCCTGACGGACCCTATGGCTACACCTTC.